The rows below give T cell receptor beta chains drawn from one sample of a study of response to subunit inactivated influenza vaccine. TCRdb fed the RT-PCR reads into MiXCR, producing one record per CDR3 protein. The sample comprises roughly 570,000 distinct CDR3 sequences, 13% of which are singletons, and 10% to 15% rests with the top ten. The material sequenced was PBMCs from blood, taken more than 35 days after vaccination. These receptors were collected from a man between 45 and 60 years old who received an inactivated influenza vaccine. Both conserved end residues are part of each CDR3. A D gene is named only where the DNA matches it firmly. Part of the rows lack a size; the others show once, few, many or a class for expanded clones.

TRBJ1-1 | TRBV3-1 | many | - | CASSQMGAVNTEAFF | TGTGCCAGCAGCCAAATGGGGGCGGTGAACACTGAAGCTTTCTTT
TRBJ1-1 | TRBV12-3/TRBV12-4 | once | - | CASSPGLNSEAFF | TGTGCCAGCAGCCCTGGGTTGAACAGTGAAGCTTTCTTT
TRBJ2-7 | TRBV7-2 | - | - | CASSLEPSGHGYEQYF | TGTGCCAGCAGCTTAGAGCCCAGCGGGCATGGGTACGAGCAGTACTTC
TRBJ2-1 | TRBV2 | few | TRBD1 | CASSDSWDSDNEQFF | TGTGCCAGCAGTGATAGTTGGGACAGCGACAATGAGCAGTTCTTC
TRBJ2-2 | TRBV29-1 | many | - | CSVRGHKTGELFF | TGCAGCGTTCGAGGACATAAAACCGGGGAGCTGTTTTTT
TRBJ1-2 | TRBV12-3/TRBV12-4 | many | - | CASSLSGGYTF | TGTGCCAGCAGCCTGAGTGGTGGCTACACCTTC
TRBJ2-5 | TRBV24-1 | - | - | CATSALHGGQETQYF | TGTGCCACCAGTGCTCTGCACGGGGGCCAAGAGACCCAGTACTTC
TRBJ1-1 | TRBV6-2/TRBV6-3 | - | - | CASSYSRVLTEAFF | TGTGCCAGCAGTTACTCGAGGGTCCTTACTGAAGCTTTCTTT
TRBJ2-2 | TRBV6-5 | once | - | CASSYRGSGELFF | TGTGCCAGCAGTTATAGGGGGTCCGGGGAGCTGTTTTTT
TRBJ2-5 | TRBV4-2 | - | TRBD2 | CASSQRGLAGVETQYF | TGTGCCAGCAGCCAGCGGGGACTAGCGGGAGTTGAGACCCAGTACTTC
TRBJ2-1 | TRBV6-4 | - | - | CASARGAGRMLNEQFF | TGTGCCAGCGCTCGTGGAGCGGGTAGGATGCTCAATGAGCAGTTCTTC
TRBJ2-7 | TRBV6-5 | - | TRBD1 | CASSFTSGTGSNEQYF | TGTGCCAGCAGTTTCACGAGCGGGACAGGGAGTAACGAGCAGTACTTC
TRBJ2-1 | TRBV19 | - | - | CASNSYAGARRNEQFF | TGTGCCAGTAATTCATATGCGGGGGCGCGACGCAATGAGCAGTTCTTC
TRBJ2-1 | TRBV29-1 | many | TRBD2 | CSVSPGLAGMQFF | TGCAGCGTTTCCCCCGGGCTAGCGGGAATGCAGTTCTTC
TRBJ2-3 | TRBV20-1 | few | - | CSARPTRSTDTQYF | TGCAGTGCCCGACCTACGAGATCCACAGATACGCAGTATTTT
TRBJ2-1 | TRBV2 | - | - | CASSDGRNLEQFF | TGTGCCAGCAGTGATGGTAGGAACTTGGAGCAGTTCTTC
TRBJ2-1 | TRBV28 | few | - | CASSLMGTPIHEQFF | TGTGCCAGCAGTTTAATGGGGACACCCATCCATGAGCAGTTCTTC
TRBJ1-3 | TRBV7-9 | - | - | CASSLDGSGNTIYF | TGTGCCAGCAGCTTAGATGGCTCTGGAAACACCATATATTTT
TRBJ2-1 | TRBV5-1 | many | TRBD1 | CASSSGTEPNEQFF | TGCGCCAGCAGTTCAGGGACAGAACCCAATGAGCAGTTCTTC
TRBJ2-1 | TRBV5-1 | - | - | CASSLGQKNYNEQFF | TGCGCCAGCAGCTTGGGGCAGAAAAATTACAATGAGCAGTTCTTC
TRBJ2-6 | TRBV5-1 | many | - | CASSLGHSGANVLTF | TGCGCCAGCAGCTTGGGACACTCTGGGGCCAACGTCCTGACTTTC
TRBJ2-2 | TRBV12-3/TRBV12-4 | few | - | CASSPYRVFGELFF | TGTGCCAGCAGTCCTTACAGGGTTTTCGGGGAGCTGTTTTTT
TRBJ1-2 | TRBV2 | few | - | CASSFSGYTF | TGTGCCAGCAGTTTTAGTGGCTACACCTTC
TRBJ1-6 | TRBV12-3/TRBV12-4 | few | - | CASSYRTRNSPLHF | TGTGCCAGCAGTTACAGGACACGTAATTCACCCCTCCACTTT
TRBJ2-1 | TRBV4-3 | few | - | CASSQDIYYNEQFF | TGCGCCAGCAGCCAAGATATCTATTACAATGAGCAGTTCTTC
TRBJ2-1 | TRBV5-1 | - | - | CASSFTPGGRTYNEQFF | TGCGCCAGCAGCTTTACCCCGGGGGGCAGGACCTACAATGAGCAGTTCTTC
TRBJ2-2 | TRBV29-1 | many | - | CSVAGQNTGELFF | TGCAGCGTTGCGGGACAAAACACCGGGGAGCTGTTTTTT
TRBJ2-1 | TRBV6-2/TRBV6-3 | - | - | CASSYPPNVAVSYNEQFF | TGTGCCAGCAGTTACCCGCCGAACGTAGCGGTCTCCTACAATGAGCAGTTCTTC
TRBJ2-2 | TRBV5-1 | - | - | CASSLAGQGDTGELFF | TGCGCCAGCAGCTTGGCCGGCCAGGGCGACACCGGGGAGCTGTTTTTT
TRBJ2-3 | TRBV12-3/TRBV12-4 | many | - | CASSSRGRQADTQYF | TGTGCCAGCAGTTCTAGGGGGAGACAGGCAGATACGCAGTATTTT
TRBJ2-7 | TRBV6-5 | few | - | CASSYRVGEQYF | TGTGCCAGCAGTTACCGGGTCGGGGAGCAGTACTTC
TRBJ2-1 | TRBV12-3/TRBV12-4 | many | - | CASSKRRGVYNEQFF | TGTGCCAGCTCCAAGCGGAGGGGAGTCTACAATGAGCAGTTCTTC
TRBJ1-5 | TRBV12-3/TRBV12-4 | - | - | CASSLQWGTNQPQHF | TGTGCCAGCAGTTTACAGTGGGGTACCAATCAGCCCCAGCATTTT
TRBJ2-1 | TRBV18 | few | TRBD2 | CASSPMSLTSGNNEQFF | TGTGCCAGCTCACCAATGAGTTTGACTAGCGGAAACAATGAGCAGTTCTTC
TRBJ2-1 | TRBV5-1 | many | TRBD2 | CATNSGTSVNEQFF | TGCGCCACCAATTCCGGGACTAGCGTGAATGAGCAGTTCTTC
TRBJ1-1 | TRBV11-2 | few | - | CASSLDPRTGTEAFF | TGTGCCAGCAGCTTAGATCCCCGAACAGGGACTGAAGCTTTCTTT
TRBJ2-7 | TRBV29-1 | many | - | CSVQGSSYEQYF | TGCAGCGTTCAGGGGAGCTCCTACGAGCAGTACTTC
TRBJ1-4 | TRBV4-3 | - | - | CASSRVANEKLFF | TGCGCCAGCAGCCGAGTGGCTAATGAAAAACTGTTTTTT
TRBJ2-1 | TRBV4-1 | few | - | CASRFRDGTYNEQFF | TGCGCCAGCAGGTTCCGGGACGGGACCTACAATGAGCAGTTCTTC
TRBJ2-2 | TRBV3-1 | once | - | CASSEEQAGAGELFF | TGTGCCAGCAGCGAAGAACAGGCAGGGGCCGGGGAGCTGTTTTTT
TRBJ2-5 | TRBV28 | - | - | CASSLASGPETQYF | TGTGCCAGCAGTTTAGCCTCAGGCCCAGAGACCCAGTACTTC